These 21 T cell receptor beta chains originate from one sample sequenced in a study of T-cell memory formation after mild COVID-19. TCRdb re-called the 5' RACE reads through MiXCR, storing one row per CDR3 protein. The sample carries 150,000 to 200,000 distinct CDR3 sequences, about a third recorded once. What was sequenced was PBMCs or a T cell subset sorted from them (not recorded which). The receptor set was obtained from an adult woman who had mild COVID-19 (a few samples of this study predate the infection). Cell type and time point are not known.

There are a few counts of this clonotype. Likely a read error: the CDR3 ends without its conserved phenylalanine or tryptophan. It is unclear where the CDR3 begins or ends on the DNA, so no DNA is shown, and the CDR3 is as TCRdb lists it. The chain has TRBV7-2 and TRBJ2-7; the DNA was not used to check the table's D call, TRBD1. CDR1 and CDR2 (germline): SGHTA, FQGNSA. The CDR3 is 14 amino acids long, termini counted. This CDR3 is CASSLAWKTGSPAY.

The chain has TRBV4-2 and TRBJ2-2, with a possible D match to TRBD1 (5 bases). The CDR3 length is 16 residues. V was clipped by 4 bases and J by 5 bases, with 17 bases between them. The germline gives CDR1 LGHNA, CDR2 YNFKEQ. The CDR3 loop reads CASSLSGMAETGELFF. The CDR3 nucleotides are TGTGCCAGCAGCCTCTCAGGGATGGCGGAGACCGGGGAGCTGTTTTTT.

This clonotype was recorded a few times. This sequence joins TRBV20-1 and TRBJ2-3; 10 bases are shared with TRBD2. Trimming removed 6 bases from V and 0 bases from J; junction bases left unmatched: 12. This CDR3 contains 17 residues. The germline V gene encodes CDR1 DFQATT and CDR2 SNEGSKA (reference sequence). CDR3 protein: CSANKREGPGSTDTQYF. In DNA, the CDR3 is TGCAGTGCCAACAAGCGGGAGGGCCCTGGGAGCACAGATACGCAGTATTTT.

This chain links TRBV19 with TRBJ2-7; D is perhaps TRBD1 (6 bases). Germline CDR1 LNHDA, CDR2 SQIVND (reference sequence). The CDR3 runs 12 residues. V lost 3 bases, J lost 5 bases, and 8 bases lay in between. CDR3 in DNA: TGTGCCAGTAGTATCCCAGGGGACGAGCAGTACTTC. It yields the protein CASSIPGDEQYF. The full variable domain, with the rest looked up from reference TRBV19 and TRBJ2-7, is DGGITQSPKYLFRKEGQNVTLSCEQNLNHDAMYWYRQDPGQGLRLIYYSQIVNDFQKGDIAEGYSVSREKKESFPLTVTSAQKNPTAFYLCASSIPGDEQYFGPGTRLTVT.

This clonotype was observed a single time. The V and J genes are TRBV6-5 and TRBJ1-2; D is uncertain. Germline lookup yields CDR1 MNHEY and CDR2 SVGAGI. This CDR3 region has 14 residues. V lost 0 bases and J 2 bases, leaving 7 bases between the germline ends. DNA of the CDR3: TGTGCCAGCAGTTACTCGCGGTTGAACTATGGCTACACCTTC. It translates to CASSYSRLNYGYTF.

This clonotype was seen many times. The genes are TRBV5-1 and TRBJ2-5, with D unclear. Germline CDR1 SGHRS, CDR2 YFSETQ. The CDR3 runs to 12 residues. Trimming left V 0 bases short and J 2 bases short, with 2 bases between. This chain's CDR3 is CASSLDQETQYF. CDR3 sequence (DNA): TGCGCCAGCAGCTTGGATCAAGAGACCCAGTACTTC.

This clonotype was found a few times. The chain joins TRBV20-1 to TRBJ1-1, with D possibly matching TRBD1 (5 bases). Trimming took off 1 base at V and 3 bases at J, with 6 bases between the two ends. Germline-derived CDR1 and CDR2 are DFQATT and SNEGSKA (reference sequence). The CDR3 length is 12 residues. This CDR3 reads CSARGQHTEAFF. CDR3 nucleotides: TGCAGTGCTAGAGGACAGCACACTGAAGCTTTCTTT.

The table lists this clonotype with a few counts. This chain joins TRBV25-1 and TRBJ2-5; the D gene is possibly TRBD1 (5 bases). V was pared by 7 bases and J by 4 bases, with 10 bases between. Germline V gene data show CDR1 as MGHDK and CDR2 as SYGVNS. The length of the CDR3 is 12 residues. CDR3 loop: CASTKRGETQYF. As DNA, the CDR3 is TGTGCCAGCACAAAAAGGGGAGAGACCCAGTACTTC. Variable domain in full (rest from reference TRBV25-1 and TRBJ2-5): EADIYQTPRYLVIGTGKKITLECSQTMGHDKMYWYQQDPGMELHLIHYSYGVNSTEKGDLSSESTVSRIRTEHFPLTLESARPSHTSQYLCASTKRGETQYFGPGTRLLVL.

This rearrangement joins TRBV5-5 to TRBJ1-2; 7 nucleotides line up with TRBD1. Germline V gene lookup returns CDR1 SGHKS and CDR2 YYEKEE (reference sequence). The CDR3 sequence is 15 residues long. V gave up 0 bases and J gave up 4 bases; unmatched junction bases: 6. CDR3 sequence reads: CASSLEVRGTYGYTF. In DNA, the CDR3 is TGTGCCAGCAGCTTGGAGGTCAGGGGGACCTATGGCTACACCTTC.

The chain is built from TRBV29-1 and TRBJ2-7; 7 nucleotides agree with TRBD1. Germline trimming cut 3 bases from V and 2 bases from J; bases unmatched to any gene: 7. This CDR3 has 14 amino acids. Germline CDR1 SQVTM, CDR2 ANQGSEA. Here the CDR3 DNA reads TGCAGCGTTGAGGCCCCCGGGACAGCCTACGAGCAGTACTTC. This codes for CSVEAPGTAYEQYF.

DNA for the CDR3: TGTGCCAGTAGGGGGGGGTCCCGTTATAGCAATCAGCCCCAGCATTTT. Translated, it gives CASRGGSRYSNQPQHF. V usage is TRBV7-8 and J usage is TRBJ1-5; possible D gene TRBD1, 6 bases. The CDR3 is made up of 16 amino acids. Germline lookup yields CDR1 SGHVS and CDR2 FQNEAQ. The V end was cut by 9 bases, the J end by 0 bases, with 18 bases between.

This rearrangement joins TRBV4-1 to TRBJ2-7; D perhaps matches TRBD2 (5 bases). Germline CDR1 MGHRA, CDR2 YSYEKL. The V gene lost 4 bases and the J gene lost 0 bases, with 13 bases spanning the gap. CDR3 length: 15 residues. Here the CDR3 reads CASSPTGSSSYEQYF. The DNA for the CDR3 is TGCGCCAGCAGCCCGACGGGGTCCAGCTCCTACGAGCAGTACTTC.

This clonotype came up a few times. The CDR3 coding sequence is TGTGCCAGCAGCTCGTCTCACGGGTCACGGGAGGCCGCCCAGCATTTT. Translated: CASSSSHGSREAAQHF. The rearrangement uses TRBV7-9 and TRBJ1-5; D remains unclear. Per the germline V gene, CDR1 is SEHNR and CDR2 is FQNEAQ (reference sequence). CDR3 length: 16 residues. V was clipped by 4 bases and J by 11 bases, with 24 bases between them. Filled out from reference TRBV7-9 and TRBJ1-5, the complete variable domain reads DTGVSQNPRHKITKRGQNVTFRCDPISEHNRLYWYRQTLGQGPEFLTYFQNEAQLEKSRLLSDRFSAERPKGSFSTLEIQRTEQGDSAMYLCASSSSHGSREAAQHFGDGTRLSIL.

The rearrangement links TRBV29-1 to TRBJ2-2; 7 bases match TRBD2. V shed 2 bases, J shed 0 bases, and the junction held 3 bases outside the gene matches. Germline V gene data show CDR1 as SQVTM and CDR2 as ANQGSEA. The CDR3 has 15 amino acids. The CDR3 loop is CSVESGGANTGELFF. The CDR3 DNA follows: TGCAGCGTTGAATCGGGGGGAGCGAACACCGGGGAGCTGTTTTTT.

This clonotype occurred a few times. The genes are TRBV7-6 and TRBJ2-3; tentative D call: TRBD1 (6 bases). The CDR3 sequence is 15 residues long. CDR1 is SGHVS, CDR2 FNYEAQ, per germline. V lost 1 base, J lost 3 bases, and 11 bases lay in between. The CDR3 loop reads CASSLGQGITDTQYF. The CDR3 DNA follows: TGTGCCAGCAGCTTAGGCCAGGGGATAACAGATACGCAGTATTTT.

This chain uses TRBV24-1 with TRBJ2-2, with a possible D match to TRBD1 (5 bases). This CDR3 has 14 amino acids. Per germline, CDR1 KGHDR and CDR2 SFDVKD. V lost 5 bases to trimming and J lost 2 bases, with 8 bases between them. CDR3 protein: CATSGTGNTGELFF. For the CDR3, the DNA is TGTGCCACCAGTGGCACAGGTAACACCGGGGAGCTGTTTTTT.

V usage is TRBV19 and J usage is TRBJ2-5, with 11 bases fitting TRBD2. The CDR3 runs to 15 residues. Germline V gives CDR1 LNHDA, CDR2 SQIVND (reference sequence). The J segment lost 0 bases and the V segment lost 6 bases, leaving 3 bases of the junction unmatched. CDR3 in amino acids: CASRSSGGYQETQYF. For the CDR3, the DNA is TGTGCCAGTAGGTCTAGCGGGGGGTACCAAGAGACCCAGTACTTC.

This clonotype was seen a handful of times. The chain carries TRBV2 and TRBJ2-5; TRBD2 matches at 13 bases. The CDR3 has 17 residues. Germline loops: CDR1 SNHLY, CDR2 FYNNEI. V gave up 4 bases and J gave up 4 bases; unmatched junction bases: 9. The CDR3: CASSGGLAGSFLETQYF. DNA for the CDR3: TGTGCCAGCAGTGGGGGACTAGCGGGGAGTTTTCTAGAGACCCAGTACTTC.

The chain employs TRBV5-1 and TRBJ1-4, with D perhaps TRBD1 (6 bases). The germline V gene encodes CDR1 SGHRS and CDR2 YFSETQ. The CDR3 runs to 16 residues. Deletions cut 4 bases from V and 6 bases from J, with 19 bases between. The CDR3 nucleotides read TGCGCCAGCAGCCTTACCACAGGGAGGGGGTATGAAAAACTGTTTTTT. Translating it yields CASSLTTGRGYEKLFF.

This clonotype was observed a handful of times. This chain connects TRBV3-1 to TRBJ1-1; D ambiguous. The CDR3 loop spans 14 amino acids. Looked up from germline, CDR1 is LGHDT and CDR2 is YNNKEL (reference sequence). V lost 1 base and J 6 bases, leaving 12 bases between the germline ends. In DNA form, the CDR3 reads TGTGCCAGCAGCCAAGCTTTTCCCCAGGCTGAAGCTTTCTTT. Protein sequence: CASSQAFPQAEAFF.

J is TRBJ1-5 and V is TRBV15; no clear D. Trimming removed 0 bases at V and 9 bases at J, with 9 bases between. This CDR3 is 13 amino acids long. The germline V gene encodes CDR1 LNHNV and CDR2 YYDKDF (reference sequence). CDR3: CATSRDGEGPQHF. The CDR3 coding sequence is TGTGCCACCAGCAGAGATGGGGAAGGGCCCCAGCATTTT.